One sample yielded the 12 T cell receptor beta chains listed below, sequenced in a study of Graves' ophthalmopathy and Graves' hyperthyroidism. RNA transcripts were the source from which TCR beta CDR3 regions were amplified. The first-round RT-PCR employed HTBI primers together with the Qiagen OneStep RT-PCR kit. A multiplex PCR was then performed as the second round. MiXCR, applied by TCRdb to the multiplex PCR reads, yields one record per CDR3 protein. The table has a few hundred thousand distinct CDR3 sequences, less than 40% seen once. The sequenced material came from peripheral blood or thyroid tissue (not recorded which). The source of these receptors is an adult man with Graves' hyperthyroidism.

Many counts were recorded for this clonotype. The chain employs TRBV7-2 and TRBJ1-5; 8 positions match TRBD1. This CDR3 region has 16 residues. Per the germline V gene, CDR1 is SGHTA and CDR2 is FQGNSA. V shed 5 bases, J shed 4 bases, and the junction held 10 bases outside the gene matches. CDR3 coding DNA: TGTGCCAGCAGCCCTTCGGGGACAGGCATAAATCAGCCCCAGCATTTT. It translates to CASSPSGTGINQPQHF.

This clonotype was seen ten or more times. The CDR3 protein is CASSYTRDRRISGANVLTF. As DNA, the CDR3 is TGCGCCAGCAGCTACACCCGGGACAGGCGTATCTCTGGGGCCAACGTCCTGACTTTC. The genes are TRBV5-1 and TRBJ2-6, with 8 positions matching TRBD1. Germline V lookup: CDR1 SGHRS, CDR2 YFSETQ. The CDR3 runs to 19 residues. V lost 3 bases and J lost 0; bases outside the gene matches: 11.

The V and J genes are TRBV29-1 and TRBJ2-3; D not certain. The V end was cut by 3 bases, the J end by 2 bases, with 6 bases between. The CDR3 contains 12 residues. Germline V gene data show CDR1 as SQVTM and CDR2 as ANQGSEA. CDR3 sequence (DNA): TGCAGCGTTGATTCGACCACAGATACGCAGTATTTT. This encodes CSVDSTTDTQYF.

V is TRBV9 and J is TRBJ2-5; D unresolved. The CDR3 runs 13 residues. Germline V gene lookup returns CDR1 SGDLS and CDR2 YYNGEE. V lost 7 bases to trimming and J lost 1 base, with 11 bases between them. The CDR3 DNA follows: TGTGCCAGCGCGAAACCGGGCCAAGAGACCCAGTACTTC. Its protein is CASAKPGQETQYF.

The genes are TRBV28 and TRBJ2-5, with 7 bases identical to TRBD1. The trim removed 2 bases at V and 3 bases at J, leaving 6 bases unmatched. The germline CDR1 and CDR2 sequences are MDHEN and SYDVKM. CDR3 length equals 15 residues. The CDR3 nucleotides are TGTGCCAGCAGTTTACCGACAGGGTCTAAAGAGACCCAGTACTTC. Its translation is CASSLPTGSKETQYF.

The V gene is TRBV6-1, the J gene TRBJ2-2; 7 positions match TRBD1. Trimming removed 8 bases from V and 5 bases from J; junction bases left unmatched: 8. Germline V gene sequence: CDR1 MNHNS, CDR2 SASEGT. CDR3 length: 14 residues. This CDR3 is CASLRAGGTGELFF. The CDR3 DNA reads as TGTGCCAGCCTCCGGGCAGGGGGAACCGGGGAGCTGTTTTTT.

This clonotype was observed many times. This sequence joins TRBV6-5 and TRBJ2-2; D uncertain. The V and J ends lost 6 bases and 4 bases respectively, with 3 bases between them. The CDR3 consists of 11 residues. Germline CDR1 and CDR2: MNHEY and SVGAGI. The CDR3 coding sequence is TGTGCCAGCAGGAGCACCGGGGAGCTGTTTTTT. It is translated as CASRSTGELFF.

This chain connects TRBV7-8 to TRBJ2-5; 10 bases fit TRBD1. The CDR3 covers 16 residues. From germline, CDR1 is SGHVS and CDR2 FQNEAQ. V gave up 4 bases and J gave up 11 bases; unmatched junction bases: 16. The CDR3 DNA follows: TGTGCCAGCAGCTCCGAGGCGGGACAGGGGTCTAGTGAGCAGTACTTC. Translated, it gives CASSSEAGQGSSEQYF.

This clonotype has a count of ten or more. The J gene is TRBJ1-5, the V gene TRBV29-1, with 9 nucleotides matching TRBD1. The CDR3 loop spans 14 amino acids. Trimming cost V 4 bases and J 7 bases; bases outside gene matches: 8. CDR1 and CDR2 (germline): SQVTM, ANQGSEA. DNA of the CDR3: TGCAGCGTTGGACAGGGGGTTTTCGGACAGCCCCAGCATTTT. Its protein product is CSVGQGVFGQPQHF.

This clonotype was detected many times. The chain recombines TRBV5-1 with TRBJ1-2, with 9 bases lining up with TRBD1. The CDR3 consists of 16 residues. Germline values: CDR1 SGHRS, CDR2 YFSETQ. V shed 2 bases and J 6 bases; nucleotides not matched to a gene: 11. The CDR3 DNA reads as TGCGCCAGCAGCTTAACCACAGGGGGCACTGGGGATGGCTACACCTTC. This encodes CASSLTTGGTGDGYTF.

CDR3 sequence: CAIRGGDRVSYGYTF. The CDR3 DNA reads TGTGCCATCAGGGGGGGGGACAGAGTCTCTTATGGCTACACCTTC. This rearrangement joins TRBV10-3 to TRBJ1-2, with 7 bases lining up with TRBD1. The V and J ends lost 6 bases and 5 bases, in that order; junction bases with no gene match: 12. The germline gives CDR1 ENHRY, CDR2 SYGVKD. The CDR3 length is 15 residues.

Ten or more counts support this clonotype. The chain is built from TRBV10-3 and TRBJ2-7; maybe TRBD1 (6 bases). V dropped 4 bases and J dropped 3 bases, with 10 bases sitting between them. The CDR3 has 13 residues. CDR1 and CDR2 (germline): ENHRY, SYGVKD. In nucleotides, the CDR3 is TGTGCCATCAGTGGGACAGAAAGCTACGAGCAGTACTTC. The encoded protein is CAISGTESYEQYF.